A selection of T cell receptor beta chains follows, all from one sample in a study of naive and memory T cell subsets. TCRdb processed the 5' RACE reads anew with MiXCR; each CDR3 protein has one entry. The repertoire has about 56,000 distinct CDR3 sequences, over 6% of them found once; the top ten carry approximately 10%. Receptors originate from a female donor in good health. The CDR3 runs from the conserved cysteine through the conserved F or W. Each record gives: D gene, J gene, V gene, clone size, CDR3 DNA, CDR3 protein. A D gene is named only where the DNA matches it firmly. Clone sizes are given selectively: once, few, many, or a class where the clone is expanded.

TRBD1	TRBJ1-1	TRBV28	-	TGTGCCAGCAGCCTGATGACAGGGGGAGGGACTGAAGCTTTCTTT	CASSLMTGGGTEAFF
-	TRBJ1-1	TRBV30	-	TGTGCCTGGAGTTGGCTTAGGGGGTCTGAAGCTTTCTTT	CAWSWLRGSEAFF
-	TRBJ1-3	TRBV7-9	many	TGTGCCAGCTCCGGAAACACCATATATTTT	CASSGNTIYF
-	TRBJ1-1	TRBV4-2	many	TGTGCCAGCAGCAAGGGGGGGGACCTTGAGACTGAAGCTTTCTTT	CASSKGGDLETEAFF
-	TRBJ2-5	TRBV12-3/TRBV12-4	many	TGTGCCAGTTCCAGCGGATGGGGTGGGAAAGAGACCCAGTACTTC	CASSSGWGGKETQYF
-	TRBJ2-3	TRBV6-2/TRBV6-3	few	TGTGCCAGTGGGACGTACTCAGATACGCAGTATTTT	CASGTYSDTQYF
-	TRBJ1-5	TRBV6-2/TRBV6-3	many	TGTGCCAGCAGTACCCCCGGGGGGGGAAAGGGTCAGCCCCAGCATTTT	CASSTPGGGKGQPQHF
-	TRBJ2-7	TRBV28	many	TGTGCCAGCAGTTTGCCCAGCTCCTACGAGCAGTACTTC	CASSLPSSYEQYF
TRBD2	TRBJ2-5	TRBV12-3/TRBV12-4	few	TGTGCCAGCAGTTCCCCTCGACTAGCCGGGGAGACCCAGTACTTC	CASSSPRLAGETQYF
-	TRBJ1-2	TRBV29-1	many	TGCAGCGTTGACCCCAGGGGAGCTAACTATGGCTACACCTTC	CSVDPRGANYGYTF
-	TRBJ2-7	TRBV12-3/TRBV12-4	many	TGTGCCAGCAGCTTTGACCTCCGATCGGGACTGTACTTC	CASSFDLRSGLYF
-	TRBJ2-7	TRBV4-3	-	TGCGCCAGCAGCCAAGATAGGGTTATCTCCTACGAGCAGTACTTC	CASSQDRVISYEQYF
-	TRBJ1-1	TRBV6-5	many	TGTGCCAGCAGTCACAGCGCCTCGACGGAAGCTTTCTTT	CASSHSASTEAFF
-	TRBJ1-2	TRBV5-1	-	TGCGCCAGCAGCGGGACCTATGGCTACACCTTC	CASSGTYGYTF
-	TRBJ1-2	TRBV2	few	TGTGCCAGCAGTGAGCAGGCTAACTATGGCTACACCTTC	CASSEQANYGYTF
-	TRBJ1-2	TRBV9	many	TGTGCCAGCAGTTCGATGGATGGCTACACCTTC	CASSSMDGYTF
-	TRBJ2-7	TRBV6-5	many	TGTGCCAGCAGATACCACTCCAACAGCTACGAGCAGTACTTC	CASRYHSNSYEQYF
TRBD1	TRBJ2-7	TRBV5-1	-	TGCGCCAGCAGCAGGACAGGGAACTACGAGCAGTACTTC	CASSRTGNYEQYF
-	TRBJ2-5	TRBV9	many	TGTGCCAGCAGTTCCGGAACTCGAGAGACCCAGTACTTC	CASSSGTRETQYF